The 5 T cell receptor beta chains in this list originate from one sample, sequenced in a study of blood T cells in healthy people across ages. For the second PCR, which ran for about 7 to 11 cycles, a sample-barcoded 5' primer and a J-beta primer mix were used. In TCRdb, the 5' RACE reads were re-called with MiXCR into one record per CDR3 protein. The sample yields about 1.8 million distinct CDR3 sequences, 49% seen once. Sequencing was carried out using blood. The receptors stem from a woman in her thirties or forties in good health.

This clonotype was counted between two and nine times. V and J are TRBV4-2 and TRBJ2-5; D possibly corresponds to TRBD1 (6 bases). CDR3 length: 16 amino acids. Germline V gene sequence: CDR1 LGHNA, CDR2 YNFKEQ. Trimming left V 0 bases short and J 2 bases short, with 13 bases between. This CDR3 is CASSQDLTGTQETQYF. The CDR3 bases are TGTGCCAGCAGCCAAGATTTAACAGGGACGCAAGAGACCCAGTACTTC.

The chain links TRBV3-1 to TRBJ2-3; 8 bases align to TRBD1. The CDR3 totals 14 residues. Germline lookup yields CDR1 LGHDT and CDR2 YNNKEL (reference sequence). V lost 6 bases and J lost 3; bases outside the gene matches: 5. This chain's CDR3 is CASRDRGKTDTQYF. Here the CDR3 DNA reads TGTGCCAGCAGAGACAGGGGAAAGACAGATACGCAGTATTTT.

This clonotype has just a few counts. The chain has TRBV7-2 and TRBJ2-1; tentatively, D is TRBD1 or TRBD2 (5 bases each). The CDR3 totals 13 residues. Trimming pared 6 bases from V and 6 bases from J, leaving 12 bases between. The germline CDR1 and CDR2 sequences are SGHTA and FQGNSA. The CDR3 DNA reads TGTGCCAGCAGTTATACTAGGGGCAATGAGCAGTTCTTC. Its protein is CASSYTRGNEQFF. The full variable domain, rest sourced from reference TRBV7-2 and TRBJ2-1, is GAGVSQSPSNKVTEKGKDVELRCDPISGHTALYWYRQSLGQGLEFLIYFQGNSAPDKSGLPSDRFSAERTGGSVSTLTIQRTQQEDSAVYLCASSYTRGNEQFFGPGTRLTVL.

The genes are TRBV4-2 and TRBJ2-5; the D is unclear. Germline V gene lookup returns CDR1 LGHNA and CDR2 YNFKEQ. This CDR3 comprises 14 residues. V was trimmed by 0 bases and J by 5 bases, leaving 10 bases between them. In nucleotides, the CDR3 is TGTGCCAGCAGCCAAGATCTGGGTTTCGAGACCCAGTACTTC. Its translation is CASSQDLGFETQYF.

This clonotype was seen at least ten times. The chain is built from TRBV28 and TRBJ1-2; D not resolved. This CDR3 has 11 amino acids. Germline CDR1 is MDHEN and CDR2 is SYDVKM. Trimming took off 4 bases at V and 0 bases at J, with 0 bases between the two ends. CDR3 nucleotide sequence: TGTGCCAGCAGTTCTAACTATGGCTACACCTTC. This encodes CASSSNYGYTF.